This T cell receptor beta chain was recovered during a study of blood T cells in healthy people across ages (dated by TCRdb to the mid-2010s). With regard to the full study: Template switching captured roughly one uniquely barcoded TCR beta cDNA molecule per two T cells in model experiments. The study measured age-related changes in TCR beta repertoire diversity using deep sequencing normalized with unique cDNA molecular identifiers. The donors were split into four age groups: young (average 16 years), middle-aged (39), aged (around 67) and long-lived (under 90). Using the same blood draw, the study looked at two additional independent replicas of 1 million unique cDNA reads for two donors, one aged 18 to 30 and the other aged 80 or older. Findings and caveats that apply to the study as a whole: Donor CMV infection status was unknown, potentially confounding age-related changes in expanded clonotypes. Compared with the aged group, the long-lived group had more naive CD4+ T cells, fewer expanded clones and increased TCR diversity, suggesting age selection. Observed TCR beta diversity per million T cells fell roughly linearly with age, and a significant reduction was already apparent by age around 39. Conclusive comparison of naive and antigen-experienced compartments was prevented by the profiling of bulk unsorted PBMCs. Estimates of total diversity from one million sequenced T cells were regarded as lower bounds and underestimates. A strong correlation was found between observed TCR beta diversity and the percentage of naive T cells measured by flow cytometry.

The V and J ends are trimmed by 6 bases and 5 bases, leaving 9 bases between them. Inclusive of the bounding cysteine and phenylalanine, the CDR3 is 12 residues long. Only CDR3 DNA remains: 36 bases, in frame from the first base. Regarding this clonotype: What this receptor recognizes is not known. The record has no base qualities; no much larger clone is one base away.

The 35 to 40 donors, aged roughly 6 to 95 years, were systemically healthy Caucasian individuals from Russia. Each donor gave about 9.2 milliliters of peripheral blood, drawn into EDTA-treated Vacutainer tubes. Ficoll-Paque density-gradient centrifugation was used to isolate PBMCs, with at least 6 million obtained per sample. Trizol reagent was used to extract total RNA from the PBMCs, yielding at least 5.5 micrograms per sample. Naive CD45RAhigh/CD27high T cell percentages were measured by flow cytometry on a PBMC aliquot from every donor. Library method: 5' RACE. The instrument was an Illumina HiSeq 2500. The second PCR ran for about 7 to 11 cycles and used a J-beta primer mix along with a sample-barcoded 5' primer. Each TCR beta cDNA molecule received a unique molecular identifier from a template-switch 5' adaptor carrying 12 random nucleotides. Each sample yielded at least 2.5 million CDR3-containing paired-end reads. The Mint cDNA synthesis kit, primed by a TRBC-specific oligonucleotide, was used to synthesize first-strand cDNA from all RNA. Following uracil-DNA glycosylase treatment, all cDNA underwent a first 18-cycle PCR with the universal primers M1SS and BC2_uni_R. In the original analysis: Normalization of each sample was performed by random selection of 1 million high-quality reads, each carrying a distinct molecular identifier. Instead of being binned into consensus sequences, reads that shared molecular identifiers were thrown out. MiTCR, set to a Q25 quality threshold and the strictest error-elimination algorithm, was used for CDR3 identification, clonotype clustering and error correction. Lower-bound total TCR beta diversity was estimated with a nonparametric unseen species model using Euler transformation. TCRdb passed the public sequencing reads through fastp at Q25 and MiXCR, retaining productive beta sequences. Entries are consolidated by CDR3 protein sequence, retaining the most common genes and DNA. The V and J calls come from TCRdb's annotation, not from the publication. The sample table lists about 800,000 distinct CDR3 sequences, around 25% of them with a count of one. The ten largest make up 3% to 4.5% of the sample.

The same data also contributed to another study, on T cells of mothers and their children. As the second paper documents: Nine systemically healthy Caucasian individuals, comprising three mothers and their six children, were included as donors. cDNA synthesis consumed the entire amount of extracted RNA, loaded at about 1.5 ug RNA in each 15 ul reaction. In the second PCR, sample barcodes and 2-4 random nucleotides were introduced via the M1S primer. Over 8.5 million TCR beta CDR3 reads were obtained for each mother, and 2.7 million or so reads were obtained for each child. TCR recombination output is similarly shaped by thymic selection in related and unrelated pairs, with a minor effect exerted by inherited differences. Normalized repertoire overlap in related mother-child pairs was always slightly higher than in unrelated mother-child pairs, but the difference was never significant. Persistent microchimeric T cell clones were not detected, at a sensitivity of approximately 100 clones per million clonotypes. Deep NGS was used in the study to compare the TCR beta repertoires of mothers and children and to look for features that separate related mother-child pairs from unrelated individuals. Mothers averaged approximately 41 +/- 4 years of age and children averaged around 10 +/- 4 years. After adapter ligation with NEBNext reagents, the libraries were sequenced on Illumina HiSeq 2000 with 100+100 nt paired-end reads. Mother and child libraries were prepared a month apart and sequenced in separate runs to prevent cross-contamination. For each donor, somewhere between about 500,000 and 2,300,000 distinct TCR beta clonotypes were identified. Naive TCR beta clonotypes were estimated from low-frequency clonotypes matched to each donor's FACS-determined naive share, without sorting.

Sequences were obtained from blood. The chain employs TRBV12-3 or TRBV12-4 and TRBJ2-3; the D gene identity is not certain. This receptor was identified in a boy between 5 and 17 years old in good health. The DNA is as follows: TGTGCCAGCAGACTACTTGGAGATACGCAGTATTTT. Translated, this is CASRLLGDTQYF.